This T cell receptor (beta chain) emerged from a study of cytomegalovirus exposure and HLA in healthy donors. Study observations and caveats: Cytomegalovirus association was listed for 164 TCR beta chains.

The method was immunoSEQ multiplex PCR; TCRdb's version includes in-frame clones alone and lacks a portion of them. Among approximately 150,000 clones listed, under 95% were seen once. CDR3 length equals 14 residues. Looked up from germline, CDR1 is MNHEY and CDR2 is SVGAGI. Worth noting for this clone: Its antigen is as yet unknown.

The origin of this receptor is a woman aged 18-29 years in good health and CMV-seropositive. The chain combines TRBV6-5 with TRBJ2-5, with 9 bases that match TRBD1. With the DNA end fitting TRBJ2-7 better, the J assignment may be wrong. The sample taken for sequencing was PBMCs. CDR3 sequence: CASSTLTGGYEQYF. The CDR3 nucleotides are TGTGCCAGCAGTACTCTGACAGGGGGCTACGAGCAGTACTTC.